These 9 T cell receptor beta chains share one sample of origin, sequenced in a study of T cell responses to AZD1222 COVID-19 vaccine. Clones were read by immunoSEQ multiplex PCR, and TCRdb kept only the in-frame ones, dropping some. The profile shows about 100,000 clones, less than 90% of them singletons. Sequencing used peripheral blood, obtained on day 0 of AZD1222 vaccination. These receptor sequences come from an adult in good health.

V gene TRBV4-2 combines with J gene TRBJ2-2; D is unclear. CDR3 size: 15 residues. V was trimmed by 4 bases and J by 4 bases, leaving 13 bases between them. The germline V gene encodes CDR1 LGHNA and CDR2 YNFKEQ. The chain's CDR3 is CASSRDGLSTGELFF. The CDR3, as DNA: TGTGCCAGCAGCCGAGACGGGTTATCCACCGGGGAGCTGTTTTTT.

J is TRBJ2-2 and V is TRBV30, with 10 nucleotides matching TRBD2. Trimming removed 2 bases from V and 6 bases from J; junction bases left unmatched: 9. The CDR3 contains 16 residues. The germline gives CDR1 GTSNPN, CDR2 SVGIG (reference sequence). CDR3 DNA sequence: TGTGCCTGGAGTAAAACTAGCGGGATATTCGCCGGGGAGCTGTTTTTT. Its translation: CAWSKTSGIFAGELFF.

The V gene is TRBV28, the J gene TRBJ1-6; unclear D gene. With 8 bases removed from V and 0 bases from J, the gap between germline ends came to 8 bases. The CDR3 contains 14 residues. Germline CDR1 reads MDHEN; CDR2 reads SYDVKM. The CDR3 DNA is TGTGCCAGCGACTCCGGCTCCTATAATTCACCCCTCCACTTT. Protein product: CASDSGSYNSPLHF.

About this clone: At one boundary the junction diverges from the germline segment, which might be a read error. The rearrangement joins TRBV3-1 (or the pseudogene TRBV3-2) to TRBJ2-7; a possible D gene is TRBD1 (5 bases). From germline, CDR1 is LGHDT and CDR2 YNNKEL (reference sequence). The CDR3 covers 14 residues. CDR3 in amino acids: CASSQTTASYERYF. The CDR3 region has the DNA TGTGCCAGCAGCCAAACGACAGCATCCTACGAGCGGTACTTC.

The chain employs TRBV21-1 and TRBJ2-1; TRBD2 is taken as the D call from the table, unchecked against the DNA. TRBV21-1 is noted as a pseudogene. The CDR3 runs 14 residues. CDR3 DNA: TGTGCCAGCAGCAGGAGAACGGGTGGGAATGAGCAGTTCTTC. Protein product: CASSRRTGGNEQFF.

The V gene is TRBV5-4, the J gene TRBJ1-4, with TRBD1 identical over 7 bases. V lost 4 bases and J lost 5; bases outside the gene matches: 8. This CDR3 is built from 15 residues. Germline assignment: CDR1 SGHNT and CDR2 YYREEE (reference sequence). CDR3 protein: CASSGLGGGNEKLFF. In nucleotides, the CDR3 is TGTGCCAGCAGCGGACTAGGAGGGGGCAATGAAAAACTGTTTTTT.

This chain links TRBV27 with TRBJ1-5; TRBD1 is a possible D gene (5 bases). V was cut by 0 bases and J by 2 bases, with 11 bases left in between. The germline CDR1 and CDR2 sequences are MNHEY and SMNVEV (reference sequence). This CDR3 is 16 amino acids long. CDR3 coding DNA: TGTGCCAGCAGTTTATCAAAGGGGATGGGCAATCAGCCCCAGCATTTT. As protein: CASSLSKGMGNQPQHF.

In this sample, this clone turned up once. CDR3 nucleotide sequence: TGTGCCAGCAGCCAAGACAGGGGGTCGGCTGGAAACACCATATATTTT. Translated: CASSQDRGSAGNTIYF. The rearrangement joins TRBV3-1 (or the pseudogene TRBV3-2) to TRBJ1-3, with 7 nucleotides matching TRBD1. This CDR3 has 16 amino acids. Germline-derived CDR1 and CDR2 are LGHDT and YNNKEL (reference sequence). The J segment lost 2 bases and the V segment lost 0 bases, leaving 4 bases of the junction unmatched.

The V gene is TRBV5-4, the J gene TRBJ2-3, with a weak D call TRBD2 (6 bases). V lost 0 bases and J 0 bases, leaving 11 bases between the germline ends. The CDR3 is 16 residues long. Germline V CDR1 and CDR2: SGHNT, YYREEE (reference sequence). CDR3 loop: CASSLGGRTSTDTQYF. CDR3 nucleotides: TGTGCCAGCAGCTTGGGAGGGAGGACAAGCACAGATACGCAGTATTTT. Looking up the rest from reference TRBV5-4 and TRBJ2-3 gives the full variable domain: ETGVTQSPTHLIKTRGQQVTLRCSSQSGHNTVSWYQQALGQGPQFIFQYYREEENGRGNFPPRFSGLQFPNYSSELNVNALELDDSALYLCASSLGGRTSTDTQYFGPGTRLTVL.